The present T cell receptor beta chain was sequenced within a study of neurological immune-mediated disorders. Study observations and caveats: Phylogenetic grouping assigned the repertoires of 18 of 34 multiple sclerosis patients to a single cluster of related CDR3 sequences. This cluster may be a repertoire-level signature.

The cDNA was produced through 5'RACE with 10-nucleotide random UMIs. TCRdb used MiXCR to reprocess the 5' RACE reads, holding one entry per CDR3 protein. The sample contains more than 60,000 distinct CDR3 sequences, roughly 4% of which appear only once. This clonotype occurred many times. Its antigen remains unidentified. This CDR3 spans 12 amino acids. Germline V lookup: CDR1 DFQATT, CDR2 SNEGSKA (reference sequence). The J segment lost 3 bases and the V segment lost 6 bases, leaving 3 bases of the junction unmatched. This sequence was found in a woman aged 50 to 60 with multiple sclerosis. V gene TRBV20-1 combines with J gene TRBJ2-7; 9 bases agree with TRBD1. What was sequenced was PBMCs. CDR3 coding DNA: TGCAGTGCCACAGGGGGCGGCTACGAGCAGTACTTC. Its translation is CSATGGGYEQYF.